Presented here are 17 T cell receptor beta chains from one specimen sequenced in a study of blood T cell repertoires in COVID-19. Produced via immunoSEQ multiplex PCR; TCRdb's table is partial and in-frame only. The sample has over 75,000 clones; around three quarters are singletons. The sequencing input was peripheral blood. The receptors were gathered from a man aged 45-60 years who had recovered from COVID-19.

The chain is built from TRBV10-3 and TRBJ2-1; TRBD2 matches at 11 bases. The germline CDR1 and CDR2 sequences are ENHRY and SYGVKD. The length of the CDR3 is 14 residues. Losses at the gene ends were 10 bases for V and 5 bases for J; bases not matched to a gene: 7. DNA for the CDR3: TGTGCCACCCAACTAGCGGGAGACCACAATGAGCAGTTCTTC. Its translation is CATQLAGDHNEQFF.

The chain carries TRBV7-9 and TRBJ1-4, with a possible D match to TRBD1 (5 bases). Germline V gene sequence: CDR1 SEHNR, CDR2 FQNEAQ (reference sequence). CDR3 size: 16 residues. The V end was cut by 2 bases, the J end by 5 bases, with 15 bases between. The CDR3 region is CASSLKLIQVNEKLFF. CDR3 bases: TGTGCCAGCAGCTTAAAGTTAATACAGGTAAATGAAAAACTGTTTTTT.

J is TRBJ1-1 and V is TRBV5-1; 7 bases agree with TRBD1. Trimming at V came to 7 bases and at J to 6 bases, leaving 9 bases not matched to a gene. The CDR3 totals 13 residues. Germline V gives CDR1 SGHRS, CDR2 YFSETQ. The DNA for the CDR3 is TGCGCCAGCTCGAGGGGGCAGTTCTCTGAAGCTTTCTTT. As protein: CASSRGQFSEAFF.

This rearrangement joins TRBV27 to TRBJ1-5, with D tentatively TRBD1 (6 bases). CDR3 length: 15 amino acids. In germline, CDR1 is MNHEY, CDR2 SMNVEV (reference sequence). V lost 5 bases, J lost 2 bases, and 13 bases lay in between. The CDR3 region has the DNA TGTGCCAGCAGTCCTAGGGGGGGAGGCAATCAGCCCCAGCATTTT. This gives the protein CASSPRGGGNQPQHF.

This clone has a handful of counts. The rearrangement links TRBV6-2 or TRBV6-3 to TRBJ1-5; D remains unclear. Trimming pared 2 bases from V and 0 bases from J, leaving 11 bases between. Germline CDR1 is MNHEY and CDR2 is SVGEGT. The CDR3 has 16 residues. The CDR3 here is CASSYVALNSNQPQHF. The CDR3, as DNA: TGTGCCAGCAGTTACGTGGCCCTTAATAGCAATCAGCCCCAGCATTTT.

The J gene is TRBJ2-6, the V gene TRBV5-1, with 9 bases identical to TRBD1. Germline values: CDR1 SGHRS, CDR2 YFSETQ. The CDR3 runs to 18 residues. Germline trimming cut 4 bases from V and 0 bases from J; bases unmatched to any gene: 8. The CDR3 nucleotides are TGCGCCAGCAGCGTACAGGGGGCGCTCACCTCTGGGGCCAACGTCCTGACTTTC. Its protein is CASSVQGALTSGANVLTF.

V and J are TRBV4-2 and TRBJ1-6, with D maybe TRBD1 (5 bases). CDR3 size: 14 residues. V lost 0 bases, J lost 10 bases, and 10 bases lay in between. Germline loops: CDR1 LGHNA, CDR2 YNFKEQ. The CDR3 sequence: CASSQDRAQSPLHF. CDR3 coding DNA: TGTGCCAGCAGCCAAGACAGGGCCCAATCACCCCTCCACTTT.

The CDR3 spells CASSLYLTAGGVQETQYF. In DNA form, the CDR3 reads TGTGCCAGCAGCTTATATCTCACGGCGGGGGGGGTCCAAGAGACCCAGTACTTC. This chain joins TRBV11-2 and TRBJ2-5; 9 bases are a match to TRBD2. V was clipped by 2 bases and J by 1 base; unmatched bases: 11. CDR3 length equals 18 residues. Germline V gene lookup returns CDR1 SGHAT and CDR2 FQNNGV.

The rearrangement joins TRBV27 to TRBJ2-7; no clear D. The CDR3 runs to 13 residues. Germline assignment: CDR1 MNHEY and CDR2 SMNVEV (reference sequence). Deletions cut 2 bases from V and 2 bases from J, with 7 bases between. CDR3 in DNA: TGTGCCAGCAGTTTAACAGCTACCTACGAGCAGTACTTC. Encoded protein: CASSLTATYEQYF.

This chain connects TRBV27 to TRBJ2-7, with no clear D. CDR1 is MNHEY and CDR2 is SMNVEV in the germline V gene (reference sequence). V was trimmed by 5 bases and J by 3 bases, leaving 5 bases between them. The CDR3 extends over 11 amino acids. CDR3 in DNA: TGTGCCAGCAGTAGCCTCTACGAGCAGTACTTC. It is translated as CASSSLYEQYF.

The chain links TRBV7-2 to TRBJ2-2; 8 bases line up with TRBD2. The CDR3 contains 15 residues. Looked up from germline, CDR1 is SGHTA and CDR2 is FQGNSA. J gave up 2 bases and V 7 bases, and 6 bases lay outside the gene matches. Written as DNA, the CDR3 is TGTGCCAGCACCCTGAGCGGGAGAAACACCGGGGAGCTGTTTTTT. Amino acid sequence: CASTLSGRNTGELFF.

V is TRBV28 and J is TRBJ2-3; 9 nucleotides line up with TRBD2. This CDR3 spans 13 amino acids. With V trimmed by 10 bases and J by 1 base, 3 bases remained unmatched. Looked up from germline, CDR1 is MDHEN and CDR2 is SYDVKM. The CDR3: CAIKRGGTDTQYF. CDR3 nucleotides: TGTGCCATCAAGCGGGGGGGCACAGATACGCAGTATTTT. Full variable domain (missing parts from reference TRBV28 and TRBJ2-3): DVKVTQSSRYLVKRTGEKVFLECVQDMDHENMFWYRQDPGLGLRLIYFSYDVKMKEKGDIPEGYSVSREKKERFSLILESASTNQTSMYLCAIKRGGTDTQYFGPGTRLTVL.

V usage is TRBV24-1 and J usage is TRBJ2-5; possibly TRBD2 for D (5 bases). The CDR3 totals 13 residues. Germline CDR1 KGHDR, CDR2 SFDVKD. Trimming removed 3 bases at V and 7 bases at J, with 11 bases between. The CDR3 region has the DNA TGTGCCACCAGTGATGTCGGGGTTGGGACCCAGTACTTC. Amino acids: CATSDVGVGTQYF.

This rearrangement joins TRBV2 to TRBJ1-6; D is perhaps TRBD1 (5 bases). V lost 1 base, J lost 7 bases, and 5 bases lay in between. Per germline, CDR1 SNHLY and CDR2 FYNNEI. This CDR3 comprises 13 residues. The CDR3 here is CASSEDRNSPLHF. The CDR3 DNA reads TGTGCCAGCAGTGAAGACAGGAATTCACCCCTCCACTTT.

The V call is TRBV6-5, the J call TRBJ1-6; 9 bases fit TRBD1. The germline V gene has CDR1 MNHEY and CDR2 SVGAGI. V shed 8 bases and J 10 bases; nucleotides not matched to a gene: 6. This CDR3 is built from 13 residues. The CDR3 spells CASGTGSESPLHF. CDR3 nucleotide sequence: TGTGCCAGCGGGACAGGGAGTGAGTCACCCCTCCACTTT.

The V and J genes are TRBV5-1 and TRBJ2-1; 10 bases are shared with TRBD2. The CDR3 covers 15 residues. V gave up 0 bases and J gave up 8 bases; unmatched junction bases: 5. CDR1 SGHRS and CDR2 YFSETQ come from the germline V gene. CDR3 amino acids: CASSLAAGGGYEQFF. The CDR3 DNA follows: TGCGCCAGCAGCTTGGCAGCGGGAGGGGGATATGAGCAGTTCTTC.

This chain uses TRBV7-2 with TRBJ2-3; 9 bases match TRBD1. With V trimmed by 4 bases and J by 3 bases, 2 bases remained unmatched. In germline, CDR1 is SGHTA, CDR2 FQGNSA. The CDR3 is made up of 14 amino acids. As DNA, the CDR3 is TGTGCCAGCAGCTGGGGACAGGGTACAGATACGCAGTATTTT. Encoded protein: CASSWGQGTDTQYF.